Below are 29 T cell receptor beta chains sequenced from a single sample in a study of OX40 agonist ivuxolimab in advanced cancers. Here immunoSEQ multiplex PCR was the method, and the copy in TCRdb shows in-frame clones only, minus some. Counted here are about 52,000 clones, roughly nine tenths occurring once; the ten biggest clones make up more than 13%. Specimen: CD4+ or CD8+ T cells sorted from blood, collected in a trial of the OX40 agonist ivuxolimab. The receptors were gathered from an adult with an advanced solid tumor such as melanoma, head and neck, liver or kidney cancer.

A single count supports this clone. The V call is TRBV19, the J call TRBJ2-2; D gene uncertain. V lost 1 base and J 5 bases, leaving 11 bases between the germline ends. CDR1 LNHDA and CDR2 SQIVND come from the germline V gene (reference sequence). This CDR3 is 15 amino acids long. This CDR3 reads CASSIAGRLTGELFF. The CDR3 coding sequence is TGTGCCAGTAGTATAGCAGGCAGGCTGACCGGGGAGCTGTTTTTT.

The chain carries TRBV19 and TRBJ2-3, with 12 nucleotides matching TRBD2. The CDR3 has 19 residues. Germline CDR1 and CDR2: LNHDA and SQIVND (reference sequence). V shed 1 base and J 1 base; nucleotides not matched to a gene: 9. The CDR3 sequence: CASSIASGLAGLGTDTQYF. The DNA of the CDR3 is TGTGCCAGTAGTATAGCTTCCGGACTAGCGGGGCTCGGCACAGATACGCAGTATTTT.

This clone was counted a few times. This chain links TRBV29-1 with TRBJ2-5, with D perhaps given as TRBD1 or TRBD2 (5 bases each). CDR3 size: 14 residues. Germline CDR1 and CDR2: SQVTM and ANQGSEA. Trimming removed 6 bases at V and 3 bases at J, with 17 bases between. CDR3 sequence reads: CSVRSGDGEETQYF. CDR3 coding DNA: TGCAGCGTCCGCTCCGGGGACGGCGAAGAGACCCAGTACTTC.

The chain uses TRBV4-3 and TRBJ1-2; 7 bases are shared with TRBD1. With 5 bases clipped from V and 8 bases from J, the junction kept 8 bases outside the gene matches. The CDR3 runs to 13 residues. Germline assignment: CDR1 LGHNA and CDR2 YSLEER. CDR3 residues: CASSATGKGGYTF. The CDR3 nucleotides read TGCGCCAGCAGCGCGACAGGGAAAGGCGGCTACACCTTC.

The chain links TRBV7-9 to TRBJ2-1; 11 nucleotides align to TRBD2. V shed 2 bases and J 0 bases; nucleotides not matched to a gene: 6. In germline, CDR1 is SEHNR, CDR2 FQNEAQ (reference sequence). The CDR3 length is 18 residues. The DNA of the CDR3 is TGTGCCAGCAGCTTATCGACTAGCGGGACGGGCTCCTACAATGAGCAGTTCTTC. This encodes CASSLSTSGTGSYNEQFF.

The V call is TRBV5-1, the J call TRBJ1-1, with TRBD1 matching 8 bases. The CDR3 is 15 amino acids. Trimming removed 4 bases from V and 4 bases from J; junction bases left unmatched: 9. Germline-derived CDR1 and CDR2 are SGHRS and YFSETQ. CDR3 sequence reads: CASSAGQGMGTEAFF. CDR3 sequence (DNA): TGCGCCAGCAGCGCAGGACAGGGAATGGGCACTGAAGCTTTCTTT.

The V call is TRBV18, the J call TRBJ2-7; D is ambiguous. Trimming took 2 bases from V and 0 from J, leaving 5 bases between them. Germline V gene sequence: CDR1 KGHSH, CDR2 LQKENI. The CDR3 has 13 amino acids. The CDR3 is CASSPESSYEQYF. CDR3 sequence (DNA): TGTGCCAGCTCACCAGAATCCTCCTACGAGCAGTACTTC.

V gene TRBV27 combines with J gene TRBJ1-2, with no clear D. Trimming stripped 4 bases from V and 4 bases from J, with 10 bases between. CDR1 and CDR2 (germline): MNHEY, SMNVEV (reference sequence). CDR3 length: 13 residues. CDR3 in DNA: TGTGCCAGCAGTTCGCTTTACGGCTATGGCTACACCTTC. Its protein product is CASSSLYGYGYTF.

This clone was seen a single time. The CDR3 reads CASSLLGVSNEKLFF. The CDR3 DNA reads as TGTGCCAGCAGCTTATTGGGGGTTTCTAATGAAAAACTGTTTTTT. This chain uses TRBV13 with TRBJ1-4, with D possibly TRBD1 on 5 matching bases. Germline V gene lookup returns CDR1 PRHDT and CDR2 FYEKMQ (reference sequence). Trimming took off 2 bases at V and 3 bases at J, with 10 bases between the two ends. This CDR3 region has 15 residues.

This clone was counted a few times. This chain uses TRBV6-5 with TRBJ1-5, with no clear D. The length of the CDR3 is 15 residues. Germline lookup yields CDR1 MNHEY and CDR2 SVGAGI. Trimming removed 4 bases from V and 1 base from J, with 11 bases in between. The CDR3 protein is CASSLSAGSNQPQHF. In nucleotides, the CDR3 is TGTGCCAGCAGTTTATCGGCTGGGAGCAATCAGCCCCAGCATTTT.

The chain uses TRBV11-2 and TRBJ2-3; perhaps TRBD2 as D (6 bases). The length of the CDR3 is 16 residues. V lost 5 bases and J 2 bases, leaving 17 bases between the germline ends. Germline V gives CDR1 SGHAT, CDR2 FQNNGV. CDR3: CASSVMGGALTDTQYF. In DNA form, the CDR3 reads TGTGCCAGCAGCGTTATGGGCGGGGCTCTCACAGATACGCAGTATTTT.

The count of this clone is one. This sequence joins TRBV5-5 and TRBJ1-2, with 12 bases matching TRBD1. CDR3 size: 15 residues. J gave up 6 bases and V 5 bases, and 8 bases lay outside the gene matches. Germline V CDR1 and CDR2: SGHKS, YYEKEE (reference sequence). For the CDR3, the DNA is TGTGCCAGCAGGGGGACAGGGGGCGCGGTGAATGGCTACACCTTC. Protein sequence: CASRGTGGAVNGYTF. The variable domain in full, with the rest retrieved from reference TRBV5-5 and TRBJ1-2, is DAGVTQSPTHLIKTRGQQVTLRCSPISGHKSVSWYQQVLGQGPQFIFQYYEKEERGRGNFPDRFSARQFPNYSSELNVNALLLGDSALYLCASRGTGGAVNGYTFGSGTRLTVV.

The CDR3, as DNA: TGCGCCAGCAGCCAAGATCCCGGGGATACGCAGTATTTT. Amino acid sequence: CASSQDPGDTQYF. The chain has TRBV4-3 and TRBJ2-3, with D unclear. V gave up 0 bases and J gave up 6 bases, with 7 bases separating them. Germline lookup yields CDR1 LGHNA and CDR2 YSLEER. CDR3 length: 13 amino acids.

V usage is TRBV19 and J usage is TRBJ1-1; D remains ambiguous. V was cut by 3 bases and J by 4 bases, with 9 bases left in between. Per germline, CDR1 LNHDA and CDR2 SQIVND (reference sequence). This CDR3 has 13 residues. CDR3: CASSISWGTEAFF. In DNA, the CDR3 is TGTGCCAGTAGTATCTCTTGGGGCACTGAAGCTTTCTTT.

The chain couples TRBV19 to TRBJ1-2, with 9 bases identical to TRBD1. V lost 10 bases to trimming and J lost 6 bases; unmatched junction nucleotides: 18. The CDR3 has 16 residues. The V gene's germline CDR1 is LNHDA and CDR2 SQIVND (reference sequence). This CDR3 reads CATYTLSTGGIDGYTF. In DNA form, the CDR3 reads TGTGCCACCTACACCCTCTCCACAGGGGGCATCGATGGCTACACCTTC.

The genes are TRBV7-2 and TRBJ1-6; no firm D call. Germline V lookup: CDR1 SGHTA, CDR2 FQGNSA. V lost 1 base and J 7 bases, leaving 11 bases between the germline ends. The CDR3 is made up of 15 amino acids. CDR3 bases: TGTGCCAGCAGCTTAGTCGGGATCCGCAATTCACCCCTCCACTTT. Its protein product is CASSLVGIRNSPLHF.

The chain is built from TRBV11-2 and TRBJ1-1; TRBD1 might be the D (6 bases). Germline CDR1 and CDR2: SGHAT and FQNNGV. This CDR3 contains 11 residues. V gave up 7 bases and J gave up 5 bases, with 8 bases separating them. CDR3: CASTRGTEAFF. The CDR3 nucleotides read TGTGCCAGCACCAGGGGAACTGAAGCTTTCTTT. Supplemented by reference TRBV11-2 and TRBJ1-1, the full variable domain reads EAGVAQSPRYKIIEKRQSVAFWCNPISGHATLYWYQQILGQGPKLLIQFQNNGVVDDSQLPKDRFSAERLKGVDSTLKIQPAKLEDSAVYLCASTRGTEAFFGQGTRLTVV.

The rearrangement links TRBV27 to TRBJ1-6; 9 bases line up with TRBD1. CDR1 MNHEY and CDR2 SMNVEV come from the germline V gene (reference sequence). The CDR3 is 17 residues long. V gave up 5 bases and J gave up 9 bases; unmatched junction bases: 14. The CDR3 nucleotides are TGTGCCAGCAGTCACACACTCCCACAGGGGGCAAGTTCACCCCTCCACTTT. Its protein is CASSHTLPQGASSPLHF.

The J gene is TRBJ1-1, the V gene TRBV29-1, with D possibly TRBD1 on 5 matching bases. This CDR3 contains 14 residues. CDR1 is SQVTM and CDR2 is ANQGSEA in the germline V gene. Trimming shortened V by 6 bases and J by 6 bases, and 20 bases separated the two germline ends. CDR3 nucleotides: TGCAGCGTCGAACCCGGGACCGACATTCCTGAAGCTTTCTTT. Its protein is CSVEPGTDIPEAFF.

Here the CDR3 DNA reads TGTGCCAGCAGCTTAGCCTTTGGCTACACCTTC. Protein sequence: CASSLAFGYTF. V and J are TRBV13 and TRBJ1-2; D is unclear. The CDR3 is made up of 11 amino acids. The germline V gene has CDR1 PRHDT and CDR2 FYEKMQ (reference sequence). With 1 base removed from V and 7 bases from J, the gap between germline ends came to 4 bases.

The rearrangement joins TRBV6-8 to TRBJ1-1; D not resolved. CDR3 size: 15 residues. Germline values: CDR1 MNHGY, CDR2 SAAAGT. V was shortened by 5 bases and J by 1 base, with 14 bases between the two germline ends. This CDR3 is CASSDYTVENTEAFF. The CDR3 DNA reads as TGTGCCAGCAGTGATTACACAGTAGAGAACACTGAAGCTTTCTTT.

The J gene is TRBJ2-2, the V gene TRBV4-1; maybe TRBD2 (5 bases). Trimming took off 0 bases at V and 3 bases at J, with 8 bases between the two ends. The germline gives CDR1 MGHRA, CDR2 YSYEKL. The CDR3 extends over 15 amino acids. The CDR3 sequence is CASSQDQRDTGELFF. CDR3 nucleotides: TGCGCCAGCAGCCAAGATCAGAGGGACACCGGGGAGCTGTTTTTT.

V and J are TRBV7-9 and TRBJ2-1, with D possibly matching TRBD2 (5 bases). V lost 2 bases, J lost 8 bases, and 13 bases lay in between. The CDR3 has 14 amino acids. Germline V CDR1 and CDR2: SEHNR, FQNEAQ (reference sequence). Here the CDR3 reads CASSLLATYYEQFF. The CDR3 region has the DNA TGTGCCAGCAGCTTACTAGCTACGTACTATGAGCAGTTCTTC.

The chain couples TRBV11-2 to TRBJ1-6; the D gene is possibly TRBD1 (5 bases). V gave up 5 bases and J gave up 2 bases, with 13 bases separating them. Germline V lookup: CDR1 SGHAT, CDR2 FQNNGV. This CDR3 has 16 residues. The CDR3 region has the DNA TGTGCCAGCAGCCTGAGGGACGGCCCCTATAATTCACCCCTCCACTTT. It encodes CASSLRDGPYNSPLHF.

This chain uses TRBV4-1 with TRBJ2-5, with D possibly matching TRBD2 (6 bases). Germline CDR1 reads MGHRA; CDR2 reads YSYEKL. This CDR3 comprises 13 residues. Trimming cost V 3 bases and J 5 bases, with 10 bases left between them. CDR3: CASSHIRGETQYF. In DNA form, the CDR3 reads TGCGCCAGCAGCCACATTCGGGGGGAGACCCAGTACTTC.

This clone showed up just a few times. The V call is TRBV7-3, the J call TRBJ2-1, with D possibly TRBD1 on 6 matching bases. CDR3 size: 21 residues. CDR1 and CDR2 (germline): SGHTA, FQGTGA. Trimming shortened V by 2 bases and J by 7 bases, and 33 bases separated the two germline ends. In DNA form, the CDR3 reads TGTGCCAGCAGCTTACGTACCACAGGGAGCGCCAGTTTAATGAGAGGGAATGAGCAGTTCTTC. Translated: CASSLRTTGSASLMRGNEQFF.

The chain has TRBV5-5 and TRBJ2-7; D may be TRBD1 (5 bases). Germline V CDR1 and CDR2: SGHKS, YYEKEE (reference sequence). CDR3 length: 14 amino acids. V was clipped by 2 bases and J by 2 bases, with 11 bases between them. CDR3 nucleotides: TGTGCCAGCAGCTTACTTGACAGTGCCTACGAGCAGTACTTC. This sequence encodes CASSLLDSAYEQYF.

The rearrangement joins TRBV7-7 to TRBJ2-2; no definite D call. Trimming removed 1 base at V and 1 base at J, with 10 bases between. Germline lookup yields CDR1 SSHAT and CDR2 FNYEAQ (reference sequence). This CDR3 region has 16 residues. For the CDR3, the DNA is TGTGCCAGCAGCTTAGAGGTTGCAGAGAACACCGGGGAGCTGTTTTTT. Translating gives CASSLEVAENTGELFF.

CDR3 in amino acids: CASSLRAGGHEQFF. CDR3 in DNA: TGCGCCAGCAGCCTAAGGGCAGGGGGACATGAGCAGTTCTTC. This chain uses TRBV4-1 with TRBJ2-1, with 7 bases identical to TRBD1. Germline V gene lookup returns CDR1 MGHRA and CDR2 YSYEKL. Losses at the gene ends were 4 bases for V and 8 bases for J; bases not matched to a gene: 8. The CDR3 has 14 amino acids.